The text below deals with one T cell receptor (beta chain). The antigen remains undetermined. This sample is drawn from a study of T-cell memory formation after mild COVID-19. Overall study results and limits: Clones contracting across day 15 to 85 had a balanced CD4/CD8 profile; later expanding clones leaned CD4+.

This CDR3 has 13 residues. CDR1 and CDR2 from the germline V gene are MNHNS and SASEGT. Trimming took 5 bases from V and 3 from J; bases not matched to a gene: 4. MiXCR was run by TCRdb on the 5' RACE reads, yielding one entry per CDR3 protein. The data contain roughly 43,000 distinct CDR3 sequences, 8% to 10% of them singletons. The sequenced sample consisted of PBMCs or a T cell subset sorted from them (not recorded which). The TCR was taken from an adult woman who had mild COVID-19 (a few samples of this study predate the infection). Cell type and time point are not known. The chain links TRBV6-1 to TRBJ2-7, with 7 bases that match TRBD1. The CDR3 loop is CASSIAGGYEQYF. CDR3 sequence (DNA): TGTGCCAGCAGTATCGCAGGGGGCTACGAGCAGTACTTC.